The source of this T cell receptor (beta chain) is a study of early T cells in non-severe SARS-CoV-2 infection. Trimming took off 3 bases at V and 4 bases at J, with 13 bases between the two ends. Germline V CDR1 and CDR2: SGHTA, FQGNSA. The CDR3 has 15 residues. Researchers attached unique molecular identifiers to individual cDNA molecules. MiXCR, applied by TCRdb to the 5' RACE reads, yields one record per CDR3 protein. The sample includes about 97,000 distinct CDR3 sequences, approximately 10% of them seen just once. The rearrangement uses TRBV7-2 and TRBJ2-1, with TRBD1 as a possible D gene (5 bases). The material sequenced was whole blood, taken at baseline. The clonotype was recovered from an adult who was a healthcare worker with PCR-confirmed SARS-CoV-2 infection or an uninfected control (not recorded which). The CDR3: CASSLLLGRYNEQFF. CDR3 bases: TGTGCCAGCAGCTTGTTGTTGGGGCGGTACAATGAGCAGTTCTTC.